This TCR beta chain is from a study of T cells in Graves' hyperthyroidism and ophthalmopathy. Across the study: Specimen type is peripheral blood, collected at initial diagnosis prior to any treatment.

It was RNA transcripts that yielded the amplified TCR beta CDR3 regions. In the first-round RT-PCR of the TCR CDR3, the HTBI primer set was used. MiXCR was run by TCRdb on the multiplex PCR reads, yielding one entry per CDR3 protein. This table has hundreds of thousands of distinct CDR3 sequences, roughly a sixth appearing once. The sample holds many counts of this clonotype. Those patients with uncontrolled infection, other autoimmune disease, pregnancy or lactation were excluded. V was clipped by 6 bases and J by 3 bases, with 17 bases between them. The CDR3 consists of 15 residues. CDR1 is LGHDT, CDR2 YNNKEL, per germline (reference sequence).

The chain employs TRBV3-1 and TRBJ2-5, with D perhaps matching TRBD1 or TRBD2 (6 bases each). Sequenced: blood. This TCR came from a woman aged 45-59 years with Graves' hyperthyroidism that later progressed to Graves' ophthalmopathy. The CDR3 nucleotides read TGTGCCAGCAGGCCCTGGGGGGCCGAGAAAGAGACCCAGTACTTC. It specifies CASRPWGAEKETQYF.